The 4 T cell receptor beta chains below all came from one sample that was sequenced in a study of Graves' ophthalmopathy and Graves' hyperthyroidism. Amplifying from RNA transcripts, the study obtained TCR beta CDR3 regions. Amplification began with first-round RT-PCR using HTBI primers, then second-round multiplex PCR was performed. TCRdb called the multiplex PCR reads again in MiXCR, with one record for every CDR3 protein. The data hold about 500,000 distinct CDR3 sequences, with 35% to 40% observed a single time. The sample comprised peripheral blood or thyroid tissue (not recorded which). The receptor source for this set is an adult man with Graves' hyperthyroidism.

This chain links TRBV12-3 or TRBV12-4 with TRBJ1-1; D uncertain. The CDR3 loop spans 14 amino acids. The V end lost 0 bases, the J end lost 1 base, and 6 bases lay between the germline ends. The CDR3 bases are TGTGCCAGCAGTTTAGCGATGGGGAACACTGAAGCTTTCTTT. This codes for CASSLAMGNTEAFF.

This clonotype has more than one count but fewer than ten. This chain connects TRBV20-1 to TRBJ2-3; TRBD2 aligns across 13 bases. The germline V gene has CDR1 DFQATT and CDR2 SNEGSKA (reference sequence). The CDR3 spans 15 residues. The junction had 7 bases not matched to a gene; V was cut back by 5 bases and J by 5 bases. The CDR3: CSASTSGRALDTQYF. In nucleotides, the CDR3 is TGCAGTGCTTCCACTAGCGGGAGGGCCCTAGATACGCAGTATTTT.

This clonotype was recorded only once. V and J are TRBV20-1 and TRBJ2-7; 13 bases fit TRBD2. The CDR3 has 14 amino acids. V trimming: 5 bases; J trimming: 4 bases; junction bases outside the gene matches: 5. The germline CDR1 and CDR2 sequences are DFQATT and SNEGSKA (reference sequence). The CDR3 region is CSARGLAGEYEQYF. DNA of the CDR3: TGCAGTGCTCGCGGACTAGCGGGAGAGTACGAGCAGTACTTC.

The chain carries TRBV6-1 and TRBJ1-6; TRBD1 might be the D (6 bases). Trimming removed 4 bases at V and 4 bases at J, with 11 bases between. CDR1 is MNHNS and CDR2 is SASEGT in the germline V gene. The CDR3 is 15 amino acids. The chain's CDR3 is CASSARTVYNSPLHF. DNA of the CDR3: TGTGCCAGCAGTGCCCGGACAGTTTATAATTCACCCCTCCACTTT.